Detailed here is one TCR beta chain. These data belong to a study of blood T cell repertoires in COVID-19. In the study overall: Researchers got acute and convalescent COVID-19 samples from the United States, Italy and Spain. Sources were T cells, B-cell-depleted T cells, or PBMCs; the material itself was cDNA or gDNA.

V was shortened by 7 bases and J by 0 bases, with 10 bases between the two germline ends. The CDR3 runs 14 residues. Germline lookup yields CDR1 LNHDA and CDR2 SQIVND (reference sequence). In the original analysis: Researchers report that nucleated cell counts were estimated from reference gene primer amplification. Method: immunoSEQ multiplex PCR; TCRdb's copy keeps in-frame clones and lacks some. V and J calls and clone size are copied from that table; D and trimming were computed from the DNA. The sample yields 130,000 to 150,000 clones, roughly 79% seen once. The receptor comes from a human donor with acute or convalescent COVID-19. The donor label of this sample is uncertain. The sequenced material came from peripheral blood. The genes are TRBV19 and TRBJ1-3; D is unresolved. CDR3 loop: CASNDGSSGNTIYF. The DNA of the CDR3 is TGTGCCAGTAACGACGGGAGCTCTGGAAACACCATATATTTT.